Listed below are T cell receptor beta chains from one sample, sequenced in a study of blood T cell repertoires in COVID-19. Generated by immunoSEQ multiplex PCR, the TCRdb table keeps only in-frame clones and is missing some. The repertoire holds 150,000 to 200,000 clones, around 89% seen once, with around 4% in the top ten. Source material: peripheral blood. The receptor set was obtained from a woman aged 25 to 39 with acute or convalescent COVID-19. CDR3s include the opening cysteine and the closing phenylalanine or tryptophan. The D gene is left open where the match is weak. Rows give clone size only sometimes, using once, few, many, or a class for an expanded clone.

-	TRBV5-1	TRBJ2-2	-	CASSLLDGELFF	TGCGCCAGCAGCTTGTTAGACGGGGAGCTGTTTTTT
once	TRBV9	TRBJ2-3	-	CASSVGNSGNTQYF	TGTGCCAGCAGCGTAGGAAATAGCGGAAATACGCAGTATTTT
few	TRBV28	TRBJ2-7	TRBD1	CASTSGDRYHEQYF	TGTGCCAGCACCTCGGGGGACAGGTACCACGAGCAGTACTTC
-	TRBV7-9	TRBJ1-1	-	CASSLTGGGTEAFF	TGTGCCAGCAGCTTGACAGGAGGCGGCACTGAAGCTTTCTTT
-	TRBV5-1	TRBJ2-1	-	CASSYRGRNNEQFF	TGCGCCAGCAGTTATCGGGGGAGGAACAATGAGCAGTTCTTC
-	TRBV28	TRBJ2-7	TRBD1	CASSELRGLREQYF	TGTGCCAGCAGTGAGCTCAGGGGGCTGCGCGAGCAGTACTTC
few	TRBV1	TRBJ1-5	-	CTSSRELLEAPEGQPQHF	TGCACCAGCAGCCGGGAGCTCCTAGAAGCCCCAGAGGGTCAGCCCCAGCATTTT
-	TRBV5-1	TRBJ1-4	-	CASSLAGSATNEKLFF	TGCGCCAGCAGCTTGGCCGGGAGTGCAACTAATGAAAAACTGTTTTTT
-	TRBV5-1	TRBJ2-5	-	CASSFAQTQETQYF	TGCGCCAGCAGCTTTGCACAGACCCAAGAGACCCAGTACTTC
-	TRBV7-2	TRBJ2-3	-	CATGDPGADTQYF	TGTGCAACCGGTGATCCGGGTGCAGATACGCAGTATTTT
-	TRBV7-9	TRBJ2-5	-	CASSSGRQETQYF	TGTGCCAGCAGCTCGGGTAGGCAAGAGACCCAGTACTTC
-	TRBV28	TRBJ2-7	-	CASSSDNSYEQYF	TGTGCCAGCAGCTCAGACAACTCCTACGAGCAGTACTTC
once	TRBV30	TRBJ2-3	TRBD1	CALAPGQGPIDTQYF	TGTGCCTTGGCCCCGGGACAGGGGCCCATAGATACGCAGTATTTT
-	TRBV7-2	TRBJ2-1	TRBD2	CASSLTSGRKNEQFF	TGTGCCAGCAGCTTAACTAGCGGGAGGAAGAATGAGCAGTTCTTC
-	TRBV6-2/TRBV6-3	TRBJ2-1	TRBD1	CASSYPAIRGHEQFF	TGTGCCAGCAGTTACCCCGCGATAAGGGGGCATGAGCAGTTCTTC
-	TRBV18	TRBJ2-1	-	CASSPIVVRDNEQFF	TGTGCCAGCTCACCGATCGTGGTCAGGGACAATGAGCAGTTCTTC
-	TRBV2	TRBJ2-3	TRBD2	CASSEAITSGRRGDTQYF	TGTGCCAGCAGTGAAGCGATAACTAGCGGGAGGAGGGGAGATACGCAGTATTTT
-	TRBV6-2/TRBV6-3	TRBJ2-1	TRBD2	CASSTGTSVFNEQFF	TGTGCCAGCAGTACCGGGACTAGCGTCTTCAATGAGCAGTTCTTC
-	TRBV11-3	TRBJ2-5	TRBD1	CASSPQGQAGGTQYF	TGTGCCAGCAGCCCCCAGGGACAGGCTGGCGGGACCCAGTACTTC
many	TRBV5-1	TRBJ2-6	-	CASSLVVGANVLTF	TGCGCCAGCAGCTTGGTCGTTGGGGCCAACGTCCTGACTTTC
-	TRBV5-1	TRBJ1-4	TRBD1	CASSPGYRGNEKLFF	TGCGCCAGCAGCCCAGGGTACAGGGGCAATGAAAAACTGTTTTTT
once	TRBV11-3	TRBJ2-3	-	CASSLEGGRSTDTQYF	TGTGCCAGCAGCTTAGAAGGCGGGCGCTCCACAGATACGCAGTATTTT
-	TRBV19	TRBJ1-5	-	CASSMGGWDQPQHF	TGTGCCAGTAGTATGGGAGGTTGGGATCAGCCCCAGCATTTT
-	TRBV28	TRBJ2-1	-	CASISYNEQFF	TGTGCCAGCATTTCTTACAATGAGCAGTTCTTC
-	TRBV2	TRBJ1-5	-	CASSEGRVNRPQHF	TGTGCCAGCAGTGAAGGCAGGGTCAATCGGCCCCAGCATTTT
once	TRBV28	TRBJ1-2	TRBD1	CASSRGRGFNYGYTF	TGTGCCAGCAGTCGGGGCAGGGGGTTTAACTATGGCTACACCTTC
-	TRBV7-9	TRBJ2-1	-	CASSPGSYNEQFF	TGTGCCAGCAGCCCCGGGTCCTACAATGAGCAGTTCTTC
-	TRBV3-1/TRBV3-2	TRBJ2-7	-	CASRAVSSYEQYF	TGTGCCAGCAGGGCGGTTAGTTCCTACGAGCAGTACTTC
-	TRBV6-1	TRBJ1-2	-	CASSDRRSGYTF	TGTGCCAGCAGTGATAGAAGGAGTGGCTACACCTTC
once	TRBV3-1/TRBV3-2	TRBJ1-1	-	CASSHESEAFF	TGTGCCAGCAGTCATGAGAGCGAAGCTTTCTTT
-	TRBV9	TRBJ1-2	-	CASSVSPRIEGYTF	TGTGCCAGCAGCGTAAGCCCTCGCATCGAGGGCTACACCTTC
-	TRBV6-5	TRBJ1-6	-	CASTPKTYNSPLHF	TGTGCCAGCACACCTAAGACCTATAATTCACCCCTCCACTTT
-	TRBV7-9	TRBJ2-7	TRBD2	CASSSREAVGYEQYF	TGTGCCAGCAGCTCCCGGGAGGCCGTCGGGTACGAGCAGTACTTC
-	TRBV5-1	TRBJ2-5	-	CASSTGGSRETQYF	TGCGCCAGCAGCACCGGAGGAAGTAGGGAGACCCAGTACTTC